This TCR beta chain was found in a study of blood T cell repertoires in COVID-19. Study details: Both acute and convalescent COVID-19 samples were obtained from the United States, Italy and Spain.

CDR3 length: 13 residues. Trimming stripped 5 bases from V and 4 bases from J, with 11 bases between. Study members were between about 18 and 95 years old and lived in fewer than 30 US regions. Per the original methods: Counts of nucleated cells, estimated from reference gene primer amplification, were obtained. Method: immunoSEQ multiplex PCR; TCRdb's copy keeps in-frame clones and lacks some. V, J and clone size derive from that table, while D and trimming were established from the DNA sequence. This table has about 250,000 clones, 80% to 85% appearing once. The clonotype was recovered from a man aged 40-55 years who had been exposed to COVID-19. This chain connects TRBV12-3 or TRBV12-4 to TRBJ2-5; D not resolved. Source material: PBMCs or T cells enriched from blood (not recorded which). This CDR3 is CASSPPLRETQYF. For the CDR3, the DNA is TGTGCCAGCAGTCCCCCTCTGCGAGAGACCCAGTACTTC.